These T cell receptor beta chains were read from a single sample in a study of T cells expressing NK-cell markers. TCRdb re-called the 5' RACE reads, yielding one record per CDR3 amino acid sequence without DNA. Recorded for this sample: fewer than 400,000 distinct CDR3 sequences. The sample taken for sequencing was blood T cells: a sorted CD56 or NKG2C T cell subset, CD4+ or CD8+ T cells, or bulk PBMC T cells (not recorded which). These TCRs come from a man aged 18-69 years in good health. Each CDR3 is given with its conserved first and last residue. Fields, in order: V gene, J gene, CDR3 protein.

>TRBV3-1|TRBJ1-2
CASSQIGGAEGYTF
>TRBV5-1|TRBJ2-3
CASSLVVRLRTSTDTQYF
>TRBV6-4|TRBJ1-5
CASSDSTQILNQPQHF
>TRBV12-3/TRBV12-4|TRBJ2-6
CASSPWTGPGANVLTF
>TRBV6-1|TRBJ1-6
CASSEGDRRYNSPLHF
>TRBV29-1|TRBJ1-3
CSVDGGSGNTIYF
>TRBV7-7|TRBJ2-5
CASSLARGGLETQYF
>TRBV4-2|TRBJ2-2
CASSQEFQRGAANTGELFF
>TRBV6-5|TRBJ2-7
CASSYPLPTGGFYEQYF
>TRBV29-1|TRBJ1-2
CSVASGDIPGYGYTF
>TRBV7-6|TRBJ2-5
CASSSGGGGPQETQYF
>TRBV12-3/TRBV12-4|TRBJ2-6
CASNRDRGQGSGANVLTF
>TRBV20-1|TRBJ2-3
CSARSGTSGGRWLTQYF
>TRBV4-1|TRBJ2-5
CASSPMGVPETQYF
>TRBV30|TRBJ2-2
CAWSKGQNTGELFF
>TRBV23-1|TRBJ2-7
CARKLTSGSSYEQYF
>TRBV5-6|TRBJ2-2
CASRTPGTGTTGELFF
>TRBV6-5|TRBJ1-2
CASSRLDRVPNGYTF
>TRBV20-1|TRBJ2-2
CSARRAGENTGELFF
>TRBV7-2|TRBJ2-1
CASSPHPGGEQFF
>TRBV10-3|TRBJ2-7
CAIRGLARDEQYF
>TRBV7-2|TRBJ1-1
CASSFGSTEAFF
>TRBV30|TRBJ1-6
CAWSRGRQSSYNSPLHF
>TRBV3-1|TRBJ1-1
CASSQDPRTGVLDTEAFF
>TRBV12-3/TRBV12-4|TRBJ2-3
CASSFRSSSGRSTDTQYF
>TRBV18|TRBJ2-3
CASSPIGPSGEDTQYF
>TRBV7-9|TRBJ2-1
CASSPLDRGPEQFF
>TRBV12-3/TRBV12-4|TRBJ2-2
CASSSDRGSTGELFF
>TRBV7-3|TRBJ2-1
CASSSRQGSLHNEQFF
>TRBV10-3|TRBJ1-4
CATKTGTGDLSLGKLFF
>TRBV29-1|TRBJ2-2
CSVGGRRGTGELFF
>TRBV5-6|TRBJ2-1
CASSLDPASYNEQFF
>TRBV6-5|TRBJ2-7
CASSYRASGGTYEQYF
>TRBV5-1|TRBJ2-1
CASSPQAAINEQFF
>TRBV20-1|TRBJ1-5
CSARINFGGNQPQHF
>TRBV4-2|TRBJ2-7
CASSPSSIGRRFSYEQYF
>TRBV19|TRBJ1-5
CASSMGTGQVTPQHF
>TRBV20-1|TRBJ1-4
CSARDGRGNEKLFF
>TRBV6-2/TRBV6-3|TRBJ1-4
CASRPLGRGFNEKLFF
>TRBV20-1|TRBJ1-2
CSATKTGGWGYTF
>TRBV28|TRBJ2-3
CASSLSGQGLSTDTQYF
>TRBV3-1|TRBJ1-1
CASSRQGPYTEAFF
>TRBV29-1|TRBJ1-1
CSVVPGTGVTEAFF
>TRBV5-6|TRBJ2-1
CANIGTGSYNEQFF
>TRBV20-1|TRBJ2-3
CSASPSSGGSRDTQYF
>TRBV27|TRBJ2-7
CASSLSRRGANEQYF
>TRBV5-4|TRBJ1-1
CASSLAVRESSEAFF
>TRBV6-5|TRBJ1-2
CASSTGKYGYTF
>TRBV28|TRBJ1-5
CASSPPDWLGPQHF
>TRBV19|TRBJ2-7
CASSTAFGSPSGLIGSYEQYF
>TRBV24-1|TRBJ2-5
CATSPADRAQETQYF
>TRBV12-3/TRBV12-4|TRBJ1-6
CASSRDRGSSYNSPLHF